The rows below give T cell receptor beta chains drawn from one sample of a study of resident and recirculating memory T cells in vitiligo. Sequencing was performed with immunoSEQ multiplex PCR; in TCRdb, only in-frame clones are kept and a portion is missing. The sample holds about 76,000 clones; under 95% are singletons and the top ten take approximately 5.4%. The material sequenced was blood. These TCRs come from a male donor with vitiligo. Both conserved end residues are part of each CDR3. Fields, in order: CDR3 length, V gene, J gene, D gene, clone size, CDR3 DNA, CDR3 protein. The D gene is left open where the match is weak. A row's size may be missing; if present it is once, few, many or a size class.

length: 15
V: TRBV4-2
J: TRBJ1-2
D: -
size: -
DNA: TGTGCCAGCAGCCAAGATCTAGGACAGAACTATGGCTACACCTTC
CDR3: CASSQDLGQNYGYTF

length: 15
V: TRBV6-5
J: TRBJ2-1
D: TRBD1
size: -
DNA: TGTGCCAGCAGCCATTGGGACAGGGGATGGAATGAGCAGTTCTTC
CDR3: CASSHWDRGWNEQFF

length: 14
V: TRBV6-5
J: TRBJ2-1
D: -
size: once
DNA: TGTGCCAGCAGTTACGCGACAGGACCCCATGAGCAGTTCTTC
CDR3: CASSYATGPHEQFF

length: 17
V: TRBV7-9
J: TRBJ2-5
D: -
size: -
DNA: TGTGCCAGCAGCTTAAGCGGTAATCCGTCGAGACAAGAGACCCAGTACTTC
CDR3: CASSLSGNPSRQETQYF

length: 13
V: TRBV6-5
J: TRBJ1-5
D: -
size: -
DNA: TGTGCCAGCAGCGGGGGGAGCAATCAGCCCCAGCATTTT
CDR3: CASSGGSNQPQHF

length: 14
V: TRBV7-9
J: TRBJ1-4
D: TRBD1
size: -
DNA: TGTGCCAGCAGCAAAGGCGACAGGGGAGAAAAACTGTTTTTT
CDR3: CASSKGDRGEKLFF

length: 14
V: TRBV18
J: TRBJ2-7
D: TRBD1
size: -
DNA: TGTGCCAGCTCACCTCGGACAGGGGCCTACGAGCAGTACTTC
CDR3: CASSPRTGAYEQYF

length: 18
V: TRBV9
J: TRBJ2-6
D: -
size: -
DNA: TGTGCCAGCAGCGCCTGGGAGGAGGGGAACTCTGGGGCCAACGTCCTGACTTTC
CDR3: CASSAWEEGNSGANVLTF

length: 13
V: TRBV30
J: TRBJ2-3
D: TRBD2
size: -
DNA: TGTGCCACCCTAGCGGGAGAGGCAGATACGCAGTATTTT
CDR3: CATLAGEADTQYF

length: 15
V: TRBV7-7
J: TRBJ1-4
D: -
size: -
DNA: TGTGCCAGCAGCCCCGGCCGGGGGGCTAGTGAAAAACTGTTTTTT
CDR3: CASSPGRGASEKLFF

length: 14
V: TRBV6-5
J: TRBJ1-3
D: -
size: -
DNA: TGTGCCAGCAGCCGACAGAGCTCTGGAAACACCATATATTTT
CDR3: CASSRQSSGNTIYF

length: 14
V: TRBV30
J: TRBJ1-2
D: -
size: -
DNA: TGTGCCTGGACCCCCGAGGGGGGGTTGAATGGCTACACCTTC
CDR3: CAWTPEGGLNGYTF

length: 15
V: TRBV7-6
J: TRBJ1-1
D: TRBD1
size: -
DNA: TGTGCCAGCAGCCCACTGGGACAGGGTAACACTGAAGCTTTCTTT
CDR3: CASSPLGQGNTEAFF

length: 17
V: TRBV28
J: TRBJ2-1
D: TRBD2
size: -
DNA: TGTGCCAGCAGATCCCATTTGACTAGCGGGAGGGGCGGTGAGCAGTTCTTC
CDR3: CASRSHLTSGRGGEQFF

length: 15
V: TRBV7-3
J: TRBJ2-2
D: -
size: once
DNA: TGTGCCAGCAGCTTATACAGAGACAACCCCGGGGAGCTGTTTTTT
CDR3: CASSLYRDNPGELFF

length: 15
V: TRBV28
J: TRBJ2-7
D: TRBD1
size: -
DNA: TGTGCCAGCATGCTGACAGGGACGTACTCCTACGAGCAGTACTTC
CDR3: CASMLTGTYSYEQYF

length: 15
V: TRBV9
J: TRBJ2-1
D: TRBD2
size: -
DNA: TGTGCCAGCAGCGATCGGACTAGCCGCTACAATGAGCAGTTCTTC
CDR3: CASSDRTSRYNEQFF

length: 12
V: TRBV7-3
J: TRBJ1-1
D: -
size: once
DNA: TGTGCCAGCAGCGCGACCACGGGTAAAGCTTTCTTT
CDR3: CASSATTGKAFF

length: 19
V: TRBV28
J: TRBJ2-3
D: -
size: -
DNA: TGTGCCAGCAGTTTTCCTGGACAGACCCAGGGAGAGATCACAGATACGCAGTATTTT
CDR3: CASSFPGQTQGEITDTQYF

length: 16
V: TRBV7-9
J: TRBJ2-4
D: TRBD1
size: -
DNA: TGTGCCAGCAGCACCCCGACAGGGGGCCCGAGAAACATTCAGTACTTC
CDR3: CASSTPTGGPRNIQYF

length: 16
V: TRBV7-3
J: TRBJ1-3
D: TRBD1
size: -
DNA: TGTGCCAGCAGCCACCCCTCGGCAGGGGGCCGAAACACCATATATTTT
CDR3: CASSHPSAGGRNTIYF

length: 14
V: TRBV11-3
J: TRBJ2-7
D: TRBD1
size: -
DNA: TGTGCCAGCAGCACGGGACAGGGGGCGGTCGAGCAGTACTTC
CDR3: CASSTGQGAVEQYF

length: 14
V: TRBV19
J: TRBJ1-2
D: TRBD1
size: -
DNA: TGTGCCAGTAGTCCCTGGACAGGGGATAATGGCTACACCTTC
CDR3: CASSPWTGDNGYTF

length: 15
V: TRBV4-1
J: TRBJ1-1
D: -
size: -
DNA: TGCGCCAGCAGCCAAGATCGGGGGGCGAACACTGAAGCTTTCTTT
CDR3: CASSQDRGANTEAFF

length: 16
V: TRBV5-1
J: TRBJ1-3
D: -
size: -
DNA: TGCGCCAGCAGCTTTCGGGGGAGGTTCTCTGGAAACACCATATATTTT
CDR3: CASSFRGRFSGNTIYF

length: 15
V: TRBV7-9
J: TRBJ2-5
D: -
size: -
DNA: TGTGCCAGCAGCTTAGCCGGGGTGGGCCAAGAGACCCAGTACTTC
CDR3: CASSLAGVGQETQYF

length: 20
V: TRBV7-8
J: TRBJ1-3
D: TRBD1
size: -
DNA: TGTGCCAGCAGCTTGGCAGATAGGGACAGGAAAATATTCTCTGGAAACACCATATATTTT
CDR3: CASSLADRDRKIFSGNTIYF

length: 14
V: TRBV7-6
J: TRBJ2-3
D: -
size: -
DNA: TGTGCCAGCAGCTTTCTTCCGGTCTCAGATACGCAGTATTTT
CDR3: CASSFLPVSDTQYF